One and the same sample provided the 8 T cell receptor beta chains below, sequenced in a study of blood T cell repertoires in COVID-19. Profiling relied on immunoSEQ multiplex PCR, and the TCRdb table lists in-frame clones only, not all of them. There are hundreds of thousands of clones in the sample; 75% to 90% occur only once, and over 0.75% lies in the top ten. The source material was PBMCs or T cells enriched from blood (not recorded which). The receptor set was obtained from a man aged 50 to 59 who had been exposed to COVID-19.

The rearrangement joins TRBV7-3 to TRBJ2-5; 8 nucleotides align to TRBD1. The CDR3 runs to 13 residues. V trimming: 5 bases; J trimming: 7 bases; junction bases outside the gene matches: 6. Germline assignment: CDR1 SGHTA and CDR2 FQGTGA. The CDR3 loop is CASSLGTGGTQYF. The CDR3 DNA sequence: TGTGCCAGCAGCCTCGGGACAGGCGGGACCCAGTACTTC.

The rearrangement links TRBV7-9 to TRBJ1-5; a possible D gene is TRBD1 (6 bases). Germline values: CDR1 SEHNR, CDR2 FQNEAQ (reference sequence). The CDR3 has 15 amino acids. V lost 5 bases and J 4 bases, leaving 15 bases between the germline ends. CDR3 region: CASSAQGQGNQPQHF. The CDR3, as DNA: TGTGCCAGCAGCGCGCAGGGGCAGGGGAATCAGCCCCAGCATTTT. Full variable domain (missing parts from reference TRBV7-9 and TRBJ1-5): DTGVSQNPRHKITKRGQNVTFRCDPISEHNRLYWYRQTLGQGPEFLTYFQNEAQLEKSRLLSDRFSAERPKGSFSTLEIQRTEQGDSAMYLCASSAQGQGNQPQHFGDGTRLSIL.

The V gene is TRBV28, the J gene TRBJ1-5, with D perhaps matching TRBD1 (5 bases). The CDR3 sequence is 14 residues long. Germline CDR1 reads MDHEN; CDR2 reads SYDVKM. Trimming pared 7 bases from V and 6 bases from J, leaving 16 bases between. CDR3 nucleotide sequence: TGTGCCAGCACCTCTGGGGACTTTTTTCAGCCCCAGCATTTT. It specifies CASTSGDFFQPQHF.

This clone appeared a single time. The same CDR3 can be traced to other DNA sequences in this sample. This sequence joins TRBV5-1 and TRBJ2-5; possibly TRBD1 for D (5 bases). Between the trimmed V and J ends, which lost 0 bases and 5 bases, there was a span of 11 bases. The V gene's germline CDR1 is SGHRS and CDR2 YFSETQ. The CDR3 consists of 14 residues. The CDR3 DNA reads as TGCGCCAGCAGCTTGGGGCAGGGTGGCGAGACCCAGTACTTC. Its translation: CASSLGQGGETQYF.

The gene calls are TRBV2 and TRBJ2-7; maybe TRBD2 (6 bases). CDR1 and CDR2 from the germline V gene are SNHLY and FYNNEI. V was trimmed by 5 bases and J by 0 bases, leaving 14 bases between them. The CDR3 is 15 residues long. The chain's CDR3 is CASSPSSTSSYEQYV. The CDR3 coding sequence is TGTGCCAGCAGTCCTAGTTCGACTAGCTCCTACGAGCAGTACGTC.

CDR3 nucleotides: TGTGCCAGCATGAACACGCGAGGGTATGAGCAGTTCTTC. Its translation is CASMNTRGYEQFF. The chain joins TRBV12-3 or TRBV12-4 to TRBJ2-1, with D perhaps matching TRBD2 (5 bases). Trimming shortened V by 7 bases and J by 8 bases, and 15 bases separated the two germline ends. The CDR3 sequence is 13 residues long.

J is TRBJ2-3 and V is TRBV27, with 10 positions matching TRBD2. The length of the CDR3 is 16 residues. Germline values: CDR1 MNHEY, CDR2 SMNVEV (reference sequence). Trimming took 6 bases from V and 2 from J; bases not matched to a gene: 8. DNA of the CDR3: TGTGCCAGCAGGGGACTAGCGCTTTTTGACACAGATACGCAGTATTTT. Translated, it gives CASRGLALFDTDTQYF.

As for this clone: The junction differs from germline at one of its ends, possibly a read error. This sequence joins TRBV7-7 and TRBJ2-3, with TRBD2 identical over 7 bases. The CDR3 spans 16 residues. From germline, CDR1 is SSHAT and CDR2 FNYEAQ (reference sequence). CDR3 sequence: CASSLGGRKGADTQYF. CDR3 DNA: TGTGCTAGCAGCCTGGGAGGGCGGAAAGGAGCAGATACGCAGTATTTT.